The 18 T cell receptor beta chains reported below all come from one sample, sequenced in a study of CD8 T cells in ankylosing spondylitis. TCRdb processed the 5' RACE reads anew with MiXCR; each CDR3 protein has one entry. The table has more than 150,000 distinct CDR3 sequences, about 20% seen once. What was sequenced was blood, either unsorted or a sorted T cell fraction (not recorded which). Every receptor here comes from a male donor under 35 with ankylosing spondylitis or in good health (not recorded which).

This clonotype was seen only a few times. V gene TRBV4-3 combines with J gene TRBJ2-4; D perhaps matches TRBD2 (6 bases). This CDR3 contains 15 residues. V lost 0 bases, J lost 9 bases, and 15 bases lay in between. The V gene's germline CDR1 is LGHNA and CDR2 YSLEER. This CDR3 reads CASSQETAARGIQYF. CDR3 in DNA: TGCGCCAGCAGCCAAGAGACGGCAGCGCGGGGCATTCAGTACTTC.

The table lists this clonotype with many counts. The chain has TRBV7-9 and TRBJ2-2; 7 bases match TRBD2. V lost 7 bases to trimming and J lost 1 base; unmatched junction nucleotides: 15. The CDR3 sequence is 18 residues long. The germline gives CDR1 SEHNR, CDR2 FQNEAQ (reference sequence). CDR3 nucleotide sequence: TGTGCCAGCACCCCAGCCTCCCCTAGCGGAGGGAACACCGGGGAGCTGTTTTTT. It specifies CASTPASPSGGNTGELFF. Variable domain in full (rest from reference TRBV7-9 and TRBJ2-2): DTGVSQNPRHKITKRGQNVTFRCDPISEHNRLYWYRQTLGQGPEFLTYFQNEAQLEKSRLLSDRFSAERPKGSFSTLEIQRTEQGDSAMYLCASTPASPSGGNTGELFFGEGSRLTVL.

The chain joins TRBV7-9 to TRBJ2-7, with a possible D match to TRBD2 (6 bases). V was trimmed by 5 bases and J by 0 bases, leaving 17 bases between them. The CDR3 extends over 16 amino acids. The germline V gene encodes CDR1 SEHNR and CDR2 FQNEAQ (reference sequence). DNA of the CDR3: TGTGCCAGCAGCCCCCGGGGTTTCGGGAGCTCCTACGAGCAGTACTTC. This codes for CASSPRGFGSSYEQYF.

This clonotype was counted at least ten times. The gene calls are TRBV20-1 and TRBJ2-7; either TRBD1 or TRBD2 may supply D (5 bases each). The CDR3 consists of 11 residues. Trimming removed 6 bases at V and 9 bases at J, with 15 bases between. The germline V gene has CDR1 DFQATT and CDR2 SNEGSKA (reference sequence). The CDR3 loop reads CSAGTGGAQYF. DNA for the CDR3: TGCAGTGCGGGAACAGGAGGTGCGCAGTACTTC.

This clonotype was observed at least ten times. The gene calls are TRBV27 and TRBJ2-7, with 7 bases identical to TRBD2. J was trimmed by 5 bases and V by 11 bases; bases with no gene match: 15. This CDR3 is 14 amino acids long. Germline values: CDR1 MNHEY, CDR2 SMNVEV (reference sequence). CDR3 DNA: TGTGCCGGGCGGGAGCCACCCGTAAGGCACGAGCAGTACGTC. Protein product: CAGREPPVRHEQYV.

This clonotype was seen at least ten times. This chain connects TRBV20-1 to TRBJ2-1, with TRBD2 matching over 9 bases. Germline CDR1 reads DFQATT; CDR2 reads SNEGSKA (reference sequence). This CDR3 contains 14 residues. The V segment lost 6 bases and the J segment 0 bases; nucleotides outside the gene matches: 3. CDR3: CSALTSGSYNEQFF. CDR3 coding DNA: TGCAGTGCACTGACTAGCGGCTCCTACAATGAGCAGTTCTTC.

This clonotype was seen more than once but under ten times. The chain uses TRBV20-1 and TRBJ1-1; D remains ambiguous. CDR3 length: 16 amino acids. Trimming removed 1 base from V and 4 bases from J, with 19 bases in between. From germline, CDR1 is DFQATT and CDR2 SNEGSKA (reference sequence). The CDR3 is CSARAWVLNRVTEAFF. The CDR3, as DNA: TGCAGTGCTAGAGCATGGGTTTTGAATAGGGTCACTGAAGCTTTCTTT.

This clonotype was found many times. The chain employs TRBV5-1 and TRBJ2-4, with D possibly being TRBD1 (6 bases). The V and J ends lost 4 bases and 3 bases respectively, with 11 bases between them. The V gene's germline CDR1 is SGHRS and CDR2 YFSETQ. The CDR3 contains 14 residues. Here the CDR3 DNA reads TGCGCCAGCAGCATGGACAGATACAAAAACATTCAGTACTTC. Its translation is CASSMDRYKNIQYF. The full variable domain, in which reference TRBV5-1 and TRBJ2-4 provide the parts outside the CDR3, is KAGVTQTPRYLIKTRGQQVTLSCSPISGHRSVSWYQQTPGQGLQFLFEYFSETQRNKGNFPGRFSGRQFSNSRSEMNVSTLELGDSALYLCASSMDRYKNIQYFGAGTRLSVL.

This clonotype has ten or more counts. V gene TRBV4-2 combines with J gene TRBJ2-1; 9 positions agree with TRBD2. Germline CDR1 reads LGHNA; CDR2 reads YNFKEQ. The CDR3 consists of 15 residues. Trimming cost V 5 bases and J 7 bases; bases outside gene matches: 9. The CDR3 bases are TGTGCCAGCAGCGCGGTAGCGGGAGACGAGAATGAGCAGTTCTTC. It encodes CASSAVAGDENEQFF.

The CDR3 sequence: CAISANKETQYF. CDR3 nucleotides: TGTGCCATCAGTGCTAACAAAGAGACCCAGTACTTC. V usage is TRBV10-3 and J usage is TRBJ2-5; no definite D call. The V end lost 4 bases, the J end lost 3 bases, and 6 bases lay between the germline ends. The CDR3 covers 12 residues. From germline, CDR1 is ENHRY and CDR2 SYGVKD.

J is TRBJ2-3 and V is TRBV20-1; no definite D call. The CDR3 runs to 14 residues. Per the germline V gene, CDR1 is DFQATT and CDR2 is SNEGSKA (reference sequence). With 4 bases removed from V and 0 bases from J, the gap between germline ends came to 11 bases. The CDR3 spells CSATPGSSTDTQYF. DNA for the CDR3: TGCAGTGCTACCCCGGGCTCCAGCACAGATACGCAGTATTTT.

This clonotype was detected ten times or more. As DNA, the CDR3 is TGCGCCAGCAGCCAAACAGGCTCCTACGAGCAGTACTTC. This gives the protein CASSQTGSYEQYF. The chain is built from TRBV4-3 and TRBJ2-7, with TRBD1 as a possible D gene (5 bases). CDR3 length: 13 residues. The V end lost 2 bases, the J end lost 0 bases, and 5 bases lay between the germline ends. Germline CDR1 is LGHNA and CDR2 is YSLEER.

This clonotype came up many times. The chain uses TRBV5-6 and TRBJ2-7; D is perhaps TRBD1 or TRBD2 (5 bases each). CDR1 and CDR2 (germline): SGHDT, YYEEEE. This CDR3 has 14 residues. Trimming took off 4 bases at V and 5 bases at J, with 16 bases between the two ends. CDR3 region: CASSGWTLEDEQYV. CDR3 nucleotides: TGTGCCAGCAGCGGCTGGACATTGGAGGACGAGCAGTACGTC.

Many counts were recorded for this clonotype. The chain uses TRBV27 and TRBJ2-7, with D possibly TRBD1 on 6 matching bases. V gave up 2 bases and J gave up 4 bases, with 12 bases separating them. The CDR3 consists of 14 residues. The V gene's germline CDR1 is MNHEY and CDR2 SMNVEV (reference sequence). DNA of the CDR3: TGTGCCAGCAGTTTAGGACAGAGGGTATACGAGCAGTACTTC. Its translation: CASSLGQRVYEQYF.

This clonotype has a handful of counts. Here the CDR3 reads CASSATRGYGYTF. The CDR3 DNA reads TGTGCCAGCAGTGCGACCCGAGGCTATGGCTACACCTTC. The chain employs TRBV2 and TRBJ1-2; D gene ambiguous. The V end lost 4 bases, the J end lost 4 bases, and 10 bases lay between the germline ends. Germline-derived CDR1 and CDR2 are SNHLY and FYNNEI. The CDR3 runs 13 residues. Combining the CDR3 with reference TRBV2 and TRBJ1-2 gives the whole variable domain EPEVTQTPSHQVTQMGQEVILRCVPISNHLYFYWYRQILGQKVEFLVSFYNNEISEKSEIFDDQFSVERPDGSNFTLKIRSTKLEDSAMYFCASSATRGYGYTFGSGTRLTVV.

The chain is built from TRBV15 and TRBJ2-3; D is uncertain. Trimming took 7 bases from V and 4 from J, leaving 6 bases between them. Germline values: CDR1 LNHNV, CDR2 YYDKDF (reference sequence). This CDR3 has 11 amino acids. The CDR3 protein is CATTSADTQYF. The DNA of the CDR3 is TGTGCCACCACGTCGGCAGATACGCAGTATTTT.

This clonotype turned up a few times. The chain carries TRBV20-1 and TRBJ2-3; D call uncertain. Germline V gene data show CDR1 as DFQATT and CDR2 as SNEGSKA (reference sequence). Trimming shortened V by 1 base and J by 0 bases, and 11 bases separated the two germline ends. The CDR3 is 15 residues long. CDR3: CSARVSPSSTDTQYF. The CDR3 bases are TGCAGTGCTAGAGTTAGCCCCTCTAGCACAGATACGCAGTATTTT.

This clonotype has at least ten counts. This chain joins TRBV15 and TRBJ2-1; D remains ambiguous. Trimming pared 3 bases from V and 5 bases from J, leaving 5 bases between. Germline CDR1 reads LNHNV; CDR2 reads YYDKDF (reference sequence). This CDR3 has 12 amino acids. The CDR3 is CATSSENNEQFF. The CDR3 coding sequence is TGTGCCACCAGCAGCGAAAACAATGAGCAGTTCTTC.